This TCR beta chain emerged from a study of OX40 agonist ivuxolimab in advanced cancers. For context, the study as a whole: The costimulatory receptor OX40 (CD134) was targeted by ivuxolimab, a fully human IgG2 agonistic monoclonal antibody. Intravenous ivuxolimab was administered to patients every 2 weeks at six dose levels: 0.01, 0.1, 0.3, 1.5, 3 and 10 mg/kg. Among the approximately 50 dose-escalation patients, around 20 had hepatocellular carcinoma, 15 or so melanoma, 9 renal cell carcinoma and 9 head and neck cancer. A male proportion of approximately 83% and a mean age of 60 years, ranging from roughly 20 to 80, were recorded for the dose-escalation cohort. Prior anti-PD-1, anti-PD-L1 or anti-CTLA-4 therapy was permitted, and checkpoint inhibitors had been received by around 39% of dose-escalation patients. Partial responses were achieved by three dose-escalation patients, of whom one had hepatocellular carcinoma and two had cutaneous melanoma. Peripheral TCRbeta sequencing was intended to test whether TCR sequence diversity was altered and clonal T-cell expansion was caused by ivuxolimab. The paper covers the monotherapy dose-escalation part of the phase I ivuxolimab trial, which included N = 52 patients. What the authors observed across the whole study: Antigen specificity was not determined for the clonally expanded peripheral T cells. In the 0.1-3.0 mg/kg groups, partial responders were among the patients with the lowest normalized peripheral clonal expansion, particularly in CD8+ T cells. After ivuxolimab, more expanded clones were found on average in CD8+ T cells than in CD4+ T cells. At doses from 0.1 to 3.0 mg/kg, clonal expansion was seen in both CD4+ and CD8+ blood T cells between baseline and week 6. Low levels of normalized T-cell clonal expansion were also seen in some patients who did not respond.

The trial excluded patients who had a history of autoimmune disease or who were on systemic immunosuppression. In every dose cohort, peripheral blood was drawn for TCR sequencing at baseline, cycle 4 day 1, and cycle 7 day 1. Samples were obtained from an open-label, multicenter, first-in-human phase I dose-escalation trial of ivuxolimab. Adults with locally advanced or metastatic head and neck squamous cell, hepatocellular, melanoma or renal cell carcinoma were enrolled in the trial. Before TCR sequencing, CD4+ T cells and CD8+ T cells were sorted from peripheral blood as separate populations. For sequencing of the TCRbeta CDR3 region, genomic DNA was extracted from the sorted cells. TCRbeta CDR3 regions were sequenced using the immunoSEQ Assay. The source is immuneACCESS, and TCRdb retained only in-frame sequences with V and J called. Part of the clones is not carried over; for the studies checked, unresolved V genes explain less than half of this, and the remainder is unexplained. The sample table records around 50,000 clones; 90% to 95% of these occur just once. The top ten clones comprise approximately 12% of the sample.

Details on this clone: There is no known antigen for this receptor. Within one base of it there is no much larger clone, and no base qualities were kept. Other DNA sequences within the sample encode an identical CDR3.

From cysteine to phenylalanine, the CDR3 is 13 amino acids long. The retained sequence is limited to the CDR3, 39 bases, with the frame set at the first base. From V the trimming removes 2 bases and from J it removes 5 bases, while the gene matches leave 0 bases of the junction unaccounted for. The germline V gene encodes CDR1 MGHDK and CDR2 SYGVNS. This chain joins TRBV25-1 to TRBJ2-7, with TRBD1 matching 10 junction bases. This TCR was recovered from an adult with an advanced solid tumor such as melanoma, head and neck, liver or kidney cancer. Sequencing used CD4+ or CD8+ T cells sorted from blood, obtained in a trial of the OX40 agonist ivuxolimab. The DNA sequence is as follows: TGTGCCAGCAGTGAAGGGACAGGGGACGAGCAGTACTTC. Translated, it gives CASSEGTGDEQYF.